This T cell receptor (beta chain) was observed in a study of blood T cells in healthy people across ages. Study in general: The capture of about one barcoded beta molecule per two T cells was achieved by template switching.

Findings of the study overall: Older age went with lower TCR beta diversity per million T cells, in a roughly linear way. Diversity figures derived from one million T cells were judged to underestimate the true value.

The CDR3 extends over 15 amino acids. Germline V gene sequence: CDR1 LGHDT, CDR2 YNNKEL (reference sequence). Trimming shortened V by 4 bases and J by 0 bases, and 10 bases separated the two germline ends. As concerns this clonotype: As yet, its antigen is unknown.

A second PCR of 7 to 11 cycles used a sample-barcoded 5' primer and a J-beta primer mix. TCRdb redid the calling of the 5' RACE reads with MiXCR, one entry per CDR3 protein. Of some 1,800,000 distinct CDR3 sequences listed, more than 35% are singletons. Sequences were obtained from blood. The V gene is TRBV3-1, the J gene TRBJ1-5; no clear D. The TCR sequence derives from a human donor in good health. DNA of the CDR3: TGTGCCAGCAGCCCCGGGCCCTTTAGCAATCAGCCCCAGCATTTT. Translated: CASSPGPFSNQPQHF. Drawing the rest from reference TRBV3-1 and TRBJ1-5, the complete variable domain is DTAVSQTPKYLVTQMGNDKSIKCEQNLGHDTMYWYKQDSKKFLKIMFSYNNKELIINETVPNRFSPKSPDKAHLNLHINSLELGDSAVYFCASSPGPFSNQPQHFGDGTRLSIL.